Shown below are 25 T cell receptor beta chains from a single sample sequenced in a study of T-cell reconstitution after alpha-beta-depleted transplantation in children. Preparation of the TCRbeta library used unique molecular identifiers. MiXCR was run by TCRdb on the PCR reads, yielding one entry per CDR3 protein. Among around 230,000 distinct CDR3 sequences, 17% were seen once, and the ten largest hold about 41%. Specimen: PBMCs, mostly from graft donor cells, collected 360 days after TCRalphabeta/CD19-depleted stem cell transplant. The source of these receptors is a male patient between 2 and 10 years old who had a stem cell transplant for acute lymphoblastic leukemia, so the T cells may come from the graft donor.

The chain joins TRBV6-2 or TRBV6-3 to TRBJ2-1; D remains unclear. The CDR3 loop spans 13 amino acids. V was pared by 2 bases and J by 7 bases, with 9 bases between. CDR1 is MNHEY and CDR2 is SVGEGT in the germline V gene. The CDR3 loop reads CASSYLGGNEQFF. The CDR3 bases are TGTGCCAGCAGTTACCTCGGCGGTAATGAGCAGTTCTTC.

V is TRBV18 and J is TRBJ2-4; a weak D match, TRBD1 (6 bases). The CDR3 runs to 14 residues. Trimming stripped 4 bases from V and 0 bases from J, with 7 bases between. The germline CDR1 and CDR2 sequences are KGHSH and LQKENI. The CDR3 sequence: CASSHRVAKNIQYF. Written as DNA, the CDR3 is TGTGCCAGCTCACACAGGGTAGCCAAAAACATTCAGTACTTC.

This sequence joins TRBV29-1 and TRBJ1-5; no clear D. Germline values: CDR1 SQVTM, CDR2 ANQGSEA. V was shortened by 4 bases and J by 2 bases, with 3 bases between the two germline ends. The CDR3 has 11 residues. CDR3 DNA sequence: TGCAGCGTTGGTGGCAATCAGCCCCAGCATTTT. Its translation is CSVGGNQPQHF.

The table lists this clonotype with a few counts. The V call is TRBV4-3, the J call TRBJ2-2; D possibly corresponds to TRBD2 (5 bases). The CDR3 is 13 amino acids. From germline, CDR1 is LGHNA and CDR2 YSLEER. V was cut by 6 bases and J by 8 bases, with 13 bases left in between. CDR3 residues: CASSLLRRGELFF. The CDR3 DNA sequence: TGCGCCAGCAGTCTCTTACGGAGGGGGGAGCTGTTTTTT.

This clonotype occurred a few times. The CDR3: CASGGQGYSGANVLTF. The DNA of the CDR3 is TGTGCCAGCGGGGGACAGGGGTATTCTGGGGCCAACGTCCTGACTTTC. The genes are TRBV6-1 and TRBJ2-6; 10 nucleotides match TRBD1. Germline trimming cut 8 bases from V and 1 base from J; bases unmatched to any gene: 5. Looked up from germline, CDR1 is MNHNS and CDR2 is SASEGT. This CDR3 spans 16 amino acids.

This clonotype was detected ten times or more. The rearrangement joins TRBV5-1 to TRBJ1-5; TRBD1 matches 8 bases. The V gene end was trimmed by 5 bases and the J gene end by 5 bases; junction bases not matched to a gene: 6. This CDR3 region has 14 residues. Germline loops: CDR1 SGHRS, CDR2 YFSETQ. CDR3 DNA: TGCGCCAGCAGTTCTGGACAGGGCGATCAGCCCCAGCATTTT. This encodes CASSSGQGDQPQHF. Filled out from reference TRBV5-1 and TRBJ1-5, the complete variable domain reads KAGVTQTPRYLIKTRGQQVTLSCSPISGHRSVSWYQQTPGQGLQFLFEYFSETQRNKGNFPGRFSGRQFSNSRSEMNVSTLELGDSALYLCASSSGQGDQPQHFGDGTRLSIL.

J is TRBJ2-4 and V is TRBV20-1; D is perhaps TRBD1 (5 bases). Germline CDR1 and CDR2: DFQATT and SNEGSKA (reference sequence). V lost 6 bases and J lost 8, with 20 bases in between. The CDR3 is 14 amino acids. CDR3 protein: CSAGKWILGDIQYF. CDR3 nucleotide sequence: TGCAGTGCCGGAAAGTGGATCTTAGGGGACATTCAGTACTTC.

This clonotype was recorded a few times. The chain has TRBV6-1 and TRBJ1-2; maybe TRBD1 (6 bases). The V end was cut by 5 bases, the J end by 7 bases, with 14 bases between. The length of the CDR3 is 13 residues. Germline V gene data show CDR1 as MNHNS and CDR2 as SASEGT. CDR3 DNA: TGTGCCAGCAGTCCACCGACAGGTGCTGGCTACACCTTC. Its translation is CASSPPTGAGYTF.

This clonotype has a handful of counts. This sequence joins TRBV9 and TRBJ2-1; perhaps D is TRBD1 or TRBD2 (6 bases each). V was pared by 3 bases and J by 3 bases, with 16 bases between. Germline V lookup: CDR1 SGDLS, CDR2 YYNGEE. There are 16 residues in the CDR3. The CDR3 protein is CASSGSFGGHYNEQFF. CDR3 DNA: TGTGCCAGCAGCGGATCCTTCGGGGGACACTACAATGAGCAGTTCTTC.

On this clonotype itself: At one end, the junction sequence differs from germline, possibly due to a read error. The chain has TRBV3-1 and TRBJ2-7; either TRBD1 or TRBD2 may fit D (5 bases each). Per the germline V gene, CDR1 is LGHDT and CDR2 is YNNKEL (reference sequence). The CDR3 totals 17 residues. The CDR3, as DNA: TGTGCCTGCAGCCAAGAGAACTGGGACCCGAGCTCCTACGAGCAGTACTTC. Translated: CACSQENWDPSSYEQYF.

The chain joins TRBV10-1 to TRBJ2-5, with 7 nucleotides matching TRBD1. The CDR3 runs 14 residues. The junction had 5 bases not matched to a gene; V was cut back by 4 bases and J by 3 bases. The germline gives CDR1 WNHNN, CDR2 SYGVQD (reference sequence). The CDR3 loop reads CASSAGDREETQYF. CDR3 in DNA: TGCGCCAGCAGTGCTGGGGACAGAGAAGAGACCCAGTACTTC.

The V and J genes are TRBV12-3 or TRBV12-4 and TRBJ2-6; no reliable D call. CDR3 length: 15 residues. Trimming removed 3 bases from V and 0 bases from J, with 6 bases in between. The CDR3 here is CASSFWYSGANVLTF. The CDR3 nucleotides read TGTGCCAGCAGTTTCTGGTACTCTGGGGCCAACGTCCTGACTTTC.

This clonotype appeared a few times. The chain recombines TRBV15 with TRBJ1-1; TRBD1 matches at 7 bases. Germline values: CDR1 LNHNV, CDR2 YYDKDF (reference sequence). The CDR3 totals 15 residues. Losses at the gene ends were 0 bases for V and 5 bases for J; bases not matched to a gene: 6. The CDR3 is CATSRDAGGSTEAFF. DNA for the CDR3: TGTGCCACCAGCAGAGATGCAGGGGGTAGTACTGAAGCTTTCTTT.

The CDR3 region has the DNA TGTGCCAGCAGCTTAGCGCTTCGGGGGATGGATTCACCCCTCCACTTT. It translates to CASSLALRGMDSPLHF. The chain joins TRBV7-2 to TRBJ1-6; TRBD1 is a possible D gene (5 bases). V was pared by 0 bases and J by 8 bases, with 14 bases between. Per the germline V gene, CDR1 is SGHTA and CDR2 is FQGNSA. The CDR3 is 16 amino acids.

The CDR3 sequence is CASRSNRGEYEKLFF. As DNA, the CDR3 is TGTGCCAGCAGATCGAACAGGGGAGAATATGAAAAACTGTTTTTT. This chain connects TRBV7-9 to TRBJ1-4; 7 bases match TRBD1. V trimming: 6 bases; J trimming: 6 bases; junction bases outside the gene matches: 10. This CDR3 is 15 amino acids long. The germline V gene has CDR1 SEHNR and CDR2 FQNEAQ (reference sequence).

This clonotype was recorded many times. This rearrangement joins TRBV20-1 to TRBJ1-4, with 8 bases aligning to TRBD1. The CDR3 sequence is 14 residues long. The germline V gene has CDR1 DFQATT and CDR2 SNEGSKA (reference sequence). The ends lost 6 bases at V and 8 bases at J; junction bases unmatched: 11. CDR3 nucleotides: TGCAGTGCCACCCGAGGACAGGGCGAGGAAAAACTGTTTTTT. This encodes CSATRGQGEEKLFF.

CDR3 sequence: CSASVVVGYEQYF. The CDR3 nucleotides are TGCAGTGCTAGTGTCGTCGTAGGTTACGAGCAGTACTTC. The rearrangement joins TRBV20-1 to TRBJ2-7, with D hard to call. Trimming shortened V by 3 bases and J by 4 bases, and 13 bases separated the two germline ends. Germline V gene data show CDR1 as DFQATT and CDR2 as SNEGSKA (reference sequence). This CDR3 has 13 residues.

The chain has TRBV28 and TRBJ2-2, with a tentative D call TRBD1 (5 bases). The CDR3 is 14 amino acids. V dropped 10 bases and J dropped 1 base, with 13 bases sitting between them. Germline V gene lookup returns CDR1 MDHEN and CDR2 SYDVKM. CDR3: CATSEQVNTGELFF. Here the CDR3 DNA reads TGTGCCACCTCGGAACAGGTGAACACCGGGGAGCTGTTTTTT.

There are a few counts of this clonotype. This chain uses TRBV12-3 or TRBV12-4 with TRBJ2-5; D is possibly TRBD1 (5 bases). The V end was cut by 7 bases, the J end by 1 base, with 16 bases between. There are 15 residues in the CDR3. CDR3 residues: CASKTGGASQETQYF. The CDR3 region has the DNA TGTGCCAGCAAAACAGGCGGAGCTAGCCAAGAGACCCAGTACTTC.

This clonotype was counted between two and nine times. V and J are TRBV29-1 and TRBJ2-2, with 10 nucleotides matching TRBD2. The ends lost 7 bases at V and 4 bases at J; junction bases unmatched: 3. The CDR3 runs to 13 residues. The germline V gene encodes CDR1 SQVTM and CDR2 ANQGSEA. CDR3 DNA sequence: TGCAGCGCTGAGCGGGGGGGCACCGGGGAGCTGTTTTTT. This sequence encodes CSAERGGTGELFF.

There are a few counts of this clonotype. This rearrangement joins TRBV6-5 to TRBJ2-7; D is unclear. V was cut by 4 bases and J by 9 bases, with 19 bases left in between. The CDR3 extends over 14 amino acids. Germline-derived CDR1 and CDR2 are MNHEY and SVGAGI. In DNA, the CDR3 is TGTGCCAGCAGTTCGGGCCGGCTCCCTCTACGGCAGTACTTC. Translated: CASSSGRLPLRQYF.

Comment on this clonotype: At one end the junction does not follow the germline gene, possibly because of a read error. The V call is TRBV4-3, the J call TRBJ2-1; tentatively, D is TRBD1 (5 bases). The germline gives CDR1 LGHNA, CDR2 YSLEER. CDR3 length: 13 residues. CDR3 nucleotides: TGCGCCAGCAGCCTCGTAGTGACAGAGCGTATACGGTTC. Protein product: CASSLVVTERIRF.

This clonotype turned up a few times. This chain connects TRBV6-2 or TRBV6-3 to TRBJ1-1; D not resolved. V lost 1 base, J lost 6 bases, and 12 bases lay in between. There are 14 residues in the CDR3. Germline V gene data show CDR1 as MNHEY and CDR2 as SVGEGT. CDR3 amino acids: CASSYWPAEPEAFF. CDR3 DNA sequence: TGTGCCAGCAGTTACTGGCCAGCCGAGCCTGAAGCTTTCTTT.

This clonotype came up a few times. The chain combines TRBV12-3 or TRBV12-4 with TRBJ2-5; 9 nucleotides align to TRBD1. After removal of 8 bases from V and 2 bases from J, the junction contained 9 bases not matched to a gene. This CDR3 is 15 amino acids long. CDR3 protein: CASEFGDRDQETQYF. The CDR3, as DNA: TGTGCCAGCGAGTTTGGGGACAGGGATCAAGAGACCCAGTACTTC.

CDR3 DNA: TGTGCCAGCGGGGGAACCGGATACAATGAGCAGTTCTTC. It specifies CASGGTGYNEQFF. The genes are TRBV6-2 or TRBV6-3 and TRBJ2-1; D possibly matches TRBD1 or TRBD2 (5 bases each). The CDR3 sequence is 13 residues long. CDR1 and CDR2 from the germline V gene are MNHEY and SVGEGT. V was clipped by 8 bases and J by 4 bases, with 12 bases between them.